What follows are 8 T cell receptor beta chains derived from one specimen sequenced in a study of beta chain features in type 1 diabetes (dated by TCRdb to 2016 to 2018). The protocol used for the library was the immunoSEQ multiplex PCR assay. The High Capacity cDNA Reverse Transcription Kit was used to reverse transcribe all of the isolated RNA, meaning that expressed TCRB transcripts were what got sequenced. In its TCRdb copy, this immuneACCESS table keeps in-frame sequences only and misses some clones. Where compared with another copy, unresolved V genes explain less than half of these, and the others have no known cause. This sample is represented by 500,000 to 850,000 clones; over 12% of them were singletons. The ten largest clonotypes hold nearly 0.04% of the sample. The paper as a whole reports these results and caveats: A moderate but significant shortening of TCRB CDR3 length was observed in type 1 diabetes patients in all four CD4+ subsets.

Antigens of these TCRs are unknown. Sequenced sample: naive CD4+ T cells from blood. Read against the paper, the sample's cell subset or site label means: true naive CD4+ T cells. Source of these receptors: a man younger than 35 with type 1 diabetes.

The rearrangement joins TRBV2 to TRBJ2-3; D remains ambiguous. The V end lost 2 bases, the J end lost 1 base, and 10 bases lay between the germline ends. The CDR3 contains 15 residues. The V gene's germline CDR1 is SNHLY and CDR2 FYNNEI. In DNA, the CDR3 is TGTGCCAGCAGTGAAAGGGCCCGGGGCACAGATACGCAGTATTTT. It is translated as CASSERARGTDTQYF. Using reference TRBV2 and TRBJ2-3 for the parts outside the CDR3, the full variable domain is EPEVTQTPSHQVTQMGQEVILRCVPISNHLYFYWYRQILGQKVEFLVSFYNNEISEKSEIFDDQFSVERPDGSNFTLKIRSTKLEDSAMYFCASSERARGTDTQYFGPGTRLTVL.

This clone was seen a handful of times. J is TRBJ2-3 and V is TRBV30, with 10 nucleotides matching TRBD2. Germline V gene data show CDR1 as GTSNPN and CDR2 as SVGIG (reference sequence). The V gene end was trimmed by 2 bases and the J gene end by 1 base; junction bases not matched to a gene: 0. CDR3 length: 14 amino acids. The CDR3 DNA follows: TGTGCCTGGAGTAGCGGGAGGGGCACAGATACGCAGTATTTT. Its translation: CAWSSGRGTDTQYF. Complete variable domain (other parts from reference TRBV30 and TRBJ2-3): SQTIHQWPATLVQPVGSPLSLECTVEGTSNPNLYWYRQAAGRGLQLLFYSVGIGQISSEVPQNLSASRPQDRQFILSSKKLLLSDSGFYLCAWSSGRGTDTQYFGPGTRLTVL.

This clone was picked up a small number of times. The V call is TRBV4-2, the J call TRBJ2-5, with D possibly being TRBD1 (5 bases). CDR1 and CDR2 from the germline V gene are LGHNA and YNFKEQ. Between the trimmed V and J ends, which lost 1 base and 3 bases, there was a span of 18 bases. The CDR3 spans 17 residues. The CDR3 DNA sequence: TGTGCCAGCAGCCAAGCGCCCTTGCAGGGTGGGGAAGAGACCCAGTACTTC. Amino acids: CASSQAPLQGGEETQYF.

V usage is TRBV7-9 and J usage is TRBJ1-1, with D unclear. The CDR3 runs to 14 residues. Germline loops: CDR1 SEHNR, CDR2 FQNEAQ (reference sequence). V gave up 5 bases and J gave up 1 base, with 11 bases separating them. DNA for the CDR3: TGTGCCAGCAGCCGTAATACAGAGAACACTGAAGCTTTCTTT. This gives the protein CASSRNTENTEAFF.

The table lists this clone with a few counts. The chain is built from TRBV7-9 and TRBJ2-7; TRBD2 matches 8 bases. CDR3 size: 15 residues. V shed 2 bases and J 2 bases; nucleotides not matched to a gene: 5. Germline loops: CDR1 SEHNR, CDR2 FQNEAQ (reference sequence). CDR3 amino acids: CASSLILAGTYEQYF. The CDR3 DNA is TGTGCCAGCAGCTTAATCCTAGCGGGTACCTACGAGCAGTACTTC.

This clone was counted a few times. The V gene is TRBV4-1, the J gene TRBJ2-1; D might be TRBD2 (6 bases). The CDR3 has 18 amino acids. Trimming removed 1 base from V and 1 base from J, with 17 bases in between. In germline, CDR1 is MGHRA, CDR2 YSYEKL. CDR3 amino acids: CASSQGGRRGRSYNEQFF. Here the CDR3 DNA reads TGCGCCAGCAGCCAAGGAGGACGGCGGGGTAGATCCTACAATGAGCAGTTCTTC.

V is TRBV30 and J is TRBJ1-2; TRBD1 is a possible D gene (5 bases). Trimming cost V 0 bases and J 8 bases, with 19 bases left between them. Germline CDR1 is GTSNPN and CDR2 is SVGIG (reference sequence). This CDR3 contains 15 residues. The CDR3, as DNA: TGTGCCTGGAGTGTCTTCCTCAGGGAAGTTAGGGGCTACACCTTC. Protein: CAWSVFLREVRGYTF.

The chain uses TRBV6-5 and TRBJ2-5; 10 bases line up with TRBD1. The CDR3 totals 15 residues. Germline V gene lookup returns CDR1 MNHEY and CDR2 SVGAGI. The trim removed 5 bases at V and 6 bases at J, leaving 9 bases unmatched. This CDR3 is CASSPGTGAFQTQYF. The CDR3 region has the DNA TGTGCCAGCAGTCCCGGGACAGGGGCTTTTCAGACCCAGTACTTC.